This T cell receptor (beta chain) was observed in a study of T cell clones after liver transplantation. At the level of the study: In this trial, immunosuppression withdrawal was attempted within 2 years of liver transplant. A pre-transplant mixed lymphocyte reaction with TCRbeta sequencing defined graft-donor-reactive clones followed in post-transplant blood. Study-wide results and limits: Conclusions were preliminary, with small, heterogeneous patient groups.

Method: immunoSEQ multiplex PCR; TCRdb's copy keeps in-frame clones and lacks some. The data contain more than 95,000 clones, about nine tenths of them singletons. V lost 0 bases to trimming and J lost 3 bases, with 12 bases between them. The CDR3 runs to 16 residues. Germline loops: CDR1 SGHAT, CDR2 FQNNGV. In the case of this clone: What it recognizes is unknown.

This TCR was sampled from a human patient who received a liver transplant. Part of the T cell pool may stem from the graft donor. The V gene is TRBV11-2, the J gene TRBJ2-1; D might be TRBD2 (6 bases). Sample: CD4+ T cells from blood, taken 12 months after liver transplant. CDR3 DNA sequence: TGTGCCAGCAGCTTAGATGGGGGAGGTGGCTACAATGAGCAGTTCTTC. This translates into CASSLDGGGGYNEQFF.